The 19 T cell receptor beta chains below were found in one sample sequenced in a study of T cells in Graves' hyperthyroidism and ophthalmopathy (dated by TCRdb to the late 2010s). Receptors were amplified or captured by multiplex PCR. TCRdb lists the instrument as Illumina HiSeq 2000. The TCR beta CDR3 regions were amplified from RNA transcripts. The TCR CDR3 was subjected to a first round of RT-PCR using the HTBI primer set and the Qiagen OneStep RT-PCR kit. The raw public data were reprocessed by TCRdb itself: fastp quality trimming at Q25, MiXCR clonotype calling, in-frame beta chains only. Every CDR3 protein is listed once, alongside the most common genes and DNA of its rows. This sample gives fewer than 550,000 distinct CDR3 sequences in total; around 24% of them show up just once. The ten largest clones represent 11% of the sample. The sequencing sample was made of blood. The receptors shown here come from a woman aged 30 to 39 with Graves' ophthalmopathy.

For this clonotype: At one end, the junction sequence differs from germline, possibly due to a read error. The CDR3 protein is CNVGQGQEQYF. DNA of the CDR3: TGCAACGTTGGTCAGGGTCAGGAGCAGTACTTC. V and J are TRBV29-1 and TRBJ2-7; tentative D call: TRBD1 (5 bases). CDR1 and CDR2 (germline): SQVTM, ANQGSEA. The CDR3 contains 11 residues.

CDR3 sequence reads: CASSYMRGGSETQYF. DNA of the CDR3: TGTGCCAGCAGTTATATGCGGGGGGGCTCGGAGACCCAGTACTTC. V and J are TRBV6-2 or TRBV6-3 and TRBJ2-5, with 9 bases that match TRBD2. V shed 3 bases, J shed 5 bases, and the junction held 7 bases outside the gene matches. Germline V gene data show CDR1 as MNHEY and CDR2 as SVGEGT. CDR3 length: 15 residues.

The CDR3 spells CATSRGVKYTEAFF. The CDR3 region has the DNA TGTGCCACCTCCAGGGGGGTGAAGTACACTGAAGCTTTCTTT. The chain is built from TRBV6-1 and TRBJ1-1, with 7 bases aligning to TRBD1. The CDR3 loop spans 14 amino acids. Germline CDR1 reads MNHNS; CDR2 reads SASEGT. Trimming cost V 10 bases and J 3 bases; bases outside gene matches: 11.

This rearrangement joins TRBV12-5 to TRBJ2-5; TRBD1 matches at 12 bases. V was pared by 1 base and J by 5 bases, with 8 bases of the junction left unmatched. The CDR3 totals 17 residues. Germline V gene sequence: CDR1 LGHNT, CDR2 FRNRAP. DNA for the CDR3: TGTGCTAGTGGTTTGGGGATCCGGGACAGGGGGCATGAGACCCAGTACTTC. Translating it yields CASGLGIRDRGHETQYF.

In its sample, this clonotype was seen many times. The chain combines TRBV11-1 with TRBJ1-3, with a possible D match to TRBD1 (6 bases). In germline, CDR1 is SGHAT, CDR2 FQDESV (reference sequence). This CDR3 is 17 amino acids long. The V end lost 5 bases, the J end lost 0 bases, and 17 bases lay between the germline ends. This CDR3 is CASSHSTGHSSGNTIYF. The CDR3 DNA is TGTGCCAGCAGCCATTCGACAGGACACTCCTCTGGAAACACCATATATTTT. The full variable domain, its missing parts supplied by reference TRBV11-1 and TRBJ1-3, is EAEVAQSPRYKITEKSQAVAFWCDPISGHATLYWYRQILGQGPELLVQFQDESVVDDSQLPKDRFSAERLKGVDSTLKIQPAELGDSAMYLCASSHSTGHSSGNTIYFGEGSWLTVV.

This clonotype was detected ten times or more. This rearrangement joins TRBV12-5 to TRBJ1-5, with unresolved D. Germline-derived CDR1 and CDR2 are LGHNT and FRNRAP. Trimming shortened V by 2 bases and J by 7 bases, and 9 bases separated the two germline ends. The CDR3 length is 13 residues. CDR3 in DNA: TGTGCTAGTGGTTTGCGGGAGCGGCAGCCCCAGCATTTT. Amino acid sequence: CASGLRERQPQHF.

This chain uses TRBV6-2 or TRBV6-3 with TRBJ1-5, with 7 bases fitting TRBD1. The CDR3 is 15 amino acids. Trimming cost V 4 bases and J 5 bases; bases outside gene matches: 8. The V gene's germline CDR1 is MNHEY and CDR2 SVGEGT. In DNA, the CDR3 is TGTGCCAGCAGTTCACCACGACAGGGCCATCAGCCCCAGCATTTT. Protein sequence: CASSSPRQGHQPQHF.

This clonotype has at least ten counts. The chain combines TRBV30 with TRBJ2-7; a possible D gene is TRBD1 (5 bases). The CDR3 is 15 amino acids. The germline V gene has CDR1 GTSNPN and CDR2 SVGIG (reference sequence). V lost 2 bases, J lost 2 bases, and 16 bases lay in between. CDR3 region: CAWSTTVQETYEQYF. The CDR3 nucleotides are TGTGCCTGGAGTACAACCGTACAGGAAACCTACGAGCAGTACTTC. Using reference TRBV30 and TRBJ2-7 for the parts outside the CDR3, the full variable domain is SQTIHQWPATLVQPVGSPLSLECTVEGTSNPNLYWYRQAAGRGLQLLFYSVGIGQISSEVPQNLSASRPQDRQFILSSKKLLLSDSGFYLCAWSTTVQETYEQYFGPGTRLTVT.

This clonotype was counted many times. This chain connects TRBV6-2 or TRBV6-3 to TRBJ1-2, with unresolved D. Germline V CDR1 and CDR2: MNHEY, SVGEGT. CDR3 length: 12 residues. The V end lost 6 bases, the J end lost 0 bases, and 5 bases lay between the germline ends. The CDR3 sequence is CASRAANYGYTF. As DNA, the CDR3 is TGTGCCAGCAGAGCGGCTAACTATGGCTACACCTTC.

This clonotype was observed at least ten times. The chain is built from TRBV6-2 or TRBV6-3 and TRBJ2-7, with D perhaps given as TRBD1 or TRBD2 (5 bases each). V gave up 2 bases and J gave up 2 bases, with 10 bases separating them. Germline loops: CDR1 MNHEY, CDR2 SVGEGT. The CDR3 is 14 amino acids. CDR3 DNA: TGTGCCAGCAGTTACAGGGGACGGACCTACGAGCAGTACTTC. Its protein product is CASSYRGRTYEQYF.

V usage is TRBV6-2 or TRBV6-3 and J usage is TRBJ2-1; 8 bases agree with TRBD1. V lost 6 bases and J lost 1; bases outside the gene matches: 5. This CDR3 region has 15 residues. CDR1 MNHEY and CDR2 SVGEGT come from the germline V gene. CDR3 bases: TGTGCCAGCAGACCCAGGACAGGGTCCTACAATGAGCAGTTCTTC. It translates to CASRPRTGSYNEQFF.

About this clonotype: One end of the junction is discordant with germline, which a read error may explain. The chain has TRBV6-1 and TRBJ2-7, with D possibly matching TRBD2 (7 bases). The CDR3 has 13 residues. Germline lookup yields CDR1 MNHNS and CDR2 SASEGT. The CDR3 reads CASARGGGYEQDF. The CDR3 bases are TGTGCCAGCGCCCGAGGGGGGGGCTACGAGCAGGACTTC.

This clonotype was recorded a few times. The chain recombines TRBV6-5 with TRBJ2-4; D is ambiguous. The V end was cut by 8 bases, the J end by 0 bases, with 8 bases between. Germline lookup yields CDR1 MNHEY and CDR2 SVGAGI. CDR3 size: 13 residues. Here the CDR3 reads CASAGVAKNIQYF. The CDR3, as DNA: TGTGCCAGCGCCGGAGTAGCCAAAAACATTCAGTACTTC.

This clonotype came up many times. J is TRBJ2-7 and V is TRBV20-1; 9 positions agree with TRBD1. This CDR3 is 15 amino acids long. Germline CDR1 DFQATT, CDR2 SNEGSKA (reference sequence). V was pared by 6 bases and J by 2 bases, with 11 bases of the junction left unmatched. CDR3 residues: CSAELRDRATYEQYF. Written as DNA, the CDR3 is TGCAGTGCCGAACTCCGGGACAGGGCTACCTACGAGCAGTACTTC.

This clonotype was seen many times. The rearrangement uses TRBV27 and TRBJ1-1, with D maybe TRBD1 (6 bases). V gave up 2 bases and J gave up 6 bases, with 10 bases separating them. The CDR3 spans 13 residues. Germline assignment: CDR1 MNHEY and CDR2 SMNVEV (reference sequence). CDR3 nucleotide sequence: TGTGCCAGCAGTTTACGGGGGCGGTCTGAAGCTTTCTTT. Translating it yields CASSLRGRSEAFF.

The chain uses TRBV6-2 or TRBV6-3 and TRBJ2-5; a possible D gene is TRBD1 (5 bases). CDR1 is MNHEY, CDR2 SVGEGT, per germline. V was clipped by 2 bases and J by 4 bases, with 14 bases between them. The CDR3 is made up of 15 amino acids. In DNA form, the CDR3 reads TGTGCCAGCAGTTACCCGCCCAGGGAAGGAGAGACCCAGTACTTC. Protein sequence: CASSYPPREGETQYF.

This clonotype was detected ten times or more. V is TRBV20-1 and J is TRBJ1-2; possible D gene TRBD1, 6 bases. The germline CDR1 and CDR2 sequences are DFQATT and SNEGSKA (reference sequence). V was trimmed by 5 bases and J by 6 bases, leaving 10 bases between them. This CDR3 contains 11 residues. CDR3 amino acids: CSAVHRDGYTF. CDR3 bases: TGCAGTGCTGTTCACAGGGATGGCTACACCTTC.

This clonotype showed up just once. The chain joins TRBV5-8 to TRBJ2-7; 7 nucleotides line up with TRBD2. CDR3 size: 14 residues. V lost 2 bases, J lost 6 bases, and 8 bases stayed unmatched. Germline CDR1 is SGHTS and CDR2 is YDEGEE. The CDR3 spells CASSLGSGLGEQYF. The CDR3 coding sequence is TGTGCCAGCAGCTTAGGGTCCGGACTAGGCGAGCAGTACTTC.

In this sample, this clonotype turned up many times. The rearrangement joins TRBV28 to TRBJ1-2; the match to TRBD1 covers 7 bases. V lost 7 bases and J lost 4; bases outside the gene matches: 9. CDR3 length equals 14 residues. Germline CDR1 MDHEN, CDR2 SYDVKM. CDR3 region: CASIQTGTLYGYTF. The CDR3 nucleotides read TGTGCCAGCATTCAGACAGGGACCCTCTATGGCTACACCTTC.